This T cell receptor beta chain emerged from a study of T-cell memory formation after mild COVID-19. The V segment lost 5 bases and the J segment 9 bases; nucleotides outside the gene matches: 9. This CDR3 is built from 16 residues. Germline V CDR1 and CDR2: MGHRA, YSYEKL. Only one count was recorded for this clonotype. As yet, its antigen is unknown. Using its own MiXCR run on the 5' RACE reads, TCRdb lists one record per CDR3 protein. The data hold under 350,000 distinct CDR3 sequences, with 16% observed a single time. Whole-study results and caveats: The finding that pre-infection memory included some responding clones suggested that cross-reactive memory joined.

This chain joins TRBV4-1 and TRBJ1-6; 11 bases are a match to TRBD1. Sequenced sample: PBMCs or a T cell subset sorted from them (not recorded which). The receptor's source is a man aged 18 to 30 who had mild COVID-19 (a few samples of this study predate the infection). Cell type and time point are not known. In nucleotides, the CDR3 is TGCGCCAGCAGCTGGGCGGACAGGGGGCAATCTTCACCCCTCCACTTT. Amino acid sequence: CASSWADRGQSSPLHF.